This T cell receptor (beta chain) came from a study of radiation and T cells in renal cell carcinoma. Study results and caveats: No pretreatment tumor biopsies were available for baseline clonotypes.

The time point here: baseline pretreatment blood. Stated treatment: 15 Gy SBRT to primary tumor, nephrectomy 4 weeks later. The CDR3 is 14 residues long. In germline, CDR1 is SEHNR, CDR2 FQNEAQ (reference sequence). The germline V and J ends were trimmed by 5 bases and 5 bases, with 16 bases remaining between them. Measured with immunoSEQ multiplex PCR; TCRdb has only the in-frame clones, and not every one. The table lists 150,000 or so clones, over 75% of them singletons, with more than 10% in the top ten. This clone has only a few counts. Its target is unknown. This receptor was taken from a woman aged 45-59 years with renal cell carcinoma. V is TRBV7-9 and J is TRBJ2-7, with D possibly TRBD2 on 6 matching bases. The sequenced sample was blood, obtained from a patient whose treatment included radiotherapy and nephrectomy. CDR3 in amino acids: CASSPQRGGHEQYF. DNA for the CDR3: TGTGCCAGCAGCCCTCAAAGGGGAGGCCACGAGCAGTACTTC.